This TCR beta chain was obtained from a study of neurological immune-mediated disorders. Study-wide results and limits: The highest TCR clonal expansion occurred in HTLV-1-associated myelopathy; multiple sclerosis fell below healthy controls.

The V segment lost 5 bases and the J segment 4 bases; nucleotides outside the gene matches: 6. Per the germline V gene, CDR1 is DFQATT and CDR2 is SNEGSKA (reference sequence). The CDR3 contains 14 residues. The output of every sequencing run, over 160 million TCR-beta sequences, came from 15-18 subjects. TCRdb itself ran the 5' RACE reads through MiXCR, one entry per CDR3 protein. The table has about 60,000 distinct CDR3 sequences, less than 4.5% seen once. This clonotype has at least ten counts. The antigen is undetermined. Source material was 2 million unsorted PBMCs, stored at -80 °C in RNAlater. This chain connects TRBV20-1 to TRBJ2-2, with 8 bases that match TRBD1. The specimen was PBMCs. This sequence originates from a man aged 25 to 40 with multiple sclerosis. The CDR3 reads CSAQGAPGTGELFF. In nucleotides, the CDR3 is TGCAGTGCTCAGGGGGCGCCGGGCACCGGGGAGCTGTTTTTT.